The clone carrying this T cell receptor beta chain was recorded a few times. Per the germline V gene, CDR1 is LNHDA and CDR2 is SQIVND (reference sequence). Trimming took off 6 bases at V and 0 bases at J, with 12 bases between the two ends. The CDR3 spans 15 residues. Building the TCR beta libraries relied on iRepertoire HTBI primers, and CDR3 regions underwent Arm-PCR. MiXCR, applied by TCRdb to the multiplex PCR reads, yields one record per CDR3 protein. The data contain hundreds of thousands of distinct CDR3 sequences, roughly 16% of them singletons. Time point noted: newly diagnosed GD, antithyroid drugs for less than 3 months. The TCR library was prepared using RNA isolated from PBMCs. This entry belongs to a study of regulatory T cells in long-lasting Graves disease.

This TCR was sampled from a female donor with Graves disease. The material was peripheral blood mononuclear cells (PBMCs), obtained at new diagnosis, from a patient treated with antithyroid drugs. The chain has TRBV19 and TRBJ1-5; D is undetermined. The DNA of the CDR3 is TGTGCCAGTAGCATTAACATGTATAGCAATCAGCCCCAGCATTTT. Protein product: CASSINMYSNQPQHF.